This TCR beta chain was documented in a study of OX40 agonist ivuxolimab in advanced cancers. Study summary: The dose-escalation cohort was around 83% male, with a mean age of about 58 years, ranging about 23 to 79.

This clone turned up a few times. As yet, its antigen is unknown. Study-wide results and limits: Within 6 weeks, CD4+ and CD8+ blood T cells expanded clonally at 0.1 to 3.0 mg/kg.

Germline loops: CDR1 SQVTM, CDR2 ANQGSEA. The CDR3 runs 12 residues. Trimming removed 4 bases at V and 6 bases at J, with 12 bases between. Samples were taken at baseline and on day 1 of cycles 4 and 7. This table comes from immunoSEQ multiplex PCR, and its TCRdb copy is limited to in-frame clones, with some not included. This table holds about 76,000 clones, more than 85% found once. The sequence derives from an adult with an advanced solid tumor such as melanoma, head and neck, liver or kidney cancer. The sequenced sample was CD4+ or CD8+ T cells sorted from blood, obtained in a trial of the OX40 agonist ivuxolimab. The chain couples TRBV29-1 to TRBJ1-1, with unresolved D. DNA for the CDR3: TGCAGCGTTGCCCTGGGAGTCCCTGAAGCTTTCTTT. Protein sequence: CSVALGVPEAFF.